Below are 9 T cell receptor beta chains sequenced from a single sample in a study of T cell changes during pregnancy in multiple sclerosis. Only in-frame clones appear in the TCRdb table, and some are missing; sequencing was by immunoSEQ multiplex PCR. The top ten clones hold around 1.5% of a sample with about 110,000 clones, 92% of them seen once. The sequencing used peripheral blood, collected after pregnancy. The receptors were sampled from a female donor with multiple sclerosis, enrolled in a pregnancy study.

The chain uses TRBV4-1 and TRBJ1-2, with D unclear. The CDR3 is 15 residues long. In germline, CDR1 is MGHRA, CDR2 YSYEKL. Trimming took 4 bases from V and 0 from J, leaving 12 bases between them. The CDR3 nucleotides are TGCGCCAGCAGCCTTCTCAAACAGCCTAACTATGGCTACACCTTC. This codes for CASSLLKQPNYGYTF.

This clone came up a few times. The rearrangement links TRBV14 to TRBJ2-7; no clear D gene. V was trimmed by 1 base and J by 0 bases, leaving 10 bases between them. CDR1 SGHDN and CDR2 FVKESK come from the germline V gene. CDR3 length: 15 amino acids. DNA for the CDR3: TGTGCCAGCAGCCAAGTCCAGGTTAGCTCCTACGAGCAGTACTTC. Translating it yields CASSQVQVSSYEQYF.

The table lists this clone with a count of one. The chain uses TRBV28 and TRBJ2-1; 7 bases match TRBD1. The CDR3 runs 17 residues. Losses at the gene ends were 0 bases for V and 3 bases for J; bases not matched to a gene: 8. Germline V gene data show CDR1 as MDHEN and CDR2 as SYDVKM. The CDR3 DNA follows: TGTGCCAGCAGTTTATGCCCGGACAGGTTCTGCTACAATGAGCAGTTCTTC. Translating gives CASSLCPDRFCYNEQFF.

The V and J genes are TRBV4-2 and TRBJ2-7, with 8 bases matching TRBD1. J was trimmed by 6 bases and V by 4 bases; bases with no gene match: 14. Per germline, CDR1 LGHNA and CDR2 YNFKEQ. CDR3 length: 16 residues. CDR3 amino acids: CASSPRASGTGGEQYF. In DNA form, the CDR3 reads TGTGCCAGCAGCCCCCGAGCCTCCGGGACAGGAGGCGAGCAGTACTTC.

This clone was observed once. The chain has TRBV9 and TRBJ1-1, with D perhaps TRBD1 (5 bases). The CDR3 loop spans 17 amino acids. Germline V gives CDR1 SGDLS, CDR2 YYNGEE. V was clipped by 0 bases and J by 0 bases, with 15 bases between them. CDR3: CASSVGQGGSMNTEAFF. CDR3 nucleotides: TGTGCCAGCAGCGTAGGTCAGGGAGGGTCCATGAACACTGAAGCTTTCTTT.

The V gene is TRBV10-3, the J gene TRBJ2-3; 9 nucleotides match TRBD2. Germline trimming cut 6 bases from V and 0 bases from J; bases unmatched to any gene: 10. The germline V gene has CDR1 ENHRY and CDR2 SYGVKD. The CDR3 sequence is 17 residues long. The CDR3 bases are TGTGCCATCAGGGCTCCGGGACTAGCTTCTAGCACAGATACGCAGTATTTT. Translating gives CAIRAPGLASSTDTQYF.

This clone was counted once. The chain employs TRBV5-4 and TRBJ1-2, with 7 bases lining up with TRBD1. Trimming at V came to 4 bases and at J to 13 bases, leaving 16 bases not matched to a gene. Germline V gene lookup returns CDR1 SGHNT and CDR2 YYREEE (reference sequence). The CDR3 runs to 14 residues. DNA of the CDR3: TGTGCCAGCAGCGTCTTGAGGAAAGAGGGACAGTGCACCTTC. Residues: CASSVLRKEGQCTF.

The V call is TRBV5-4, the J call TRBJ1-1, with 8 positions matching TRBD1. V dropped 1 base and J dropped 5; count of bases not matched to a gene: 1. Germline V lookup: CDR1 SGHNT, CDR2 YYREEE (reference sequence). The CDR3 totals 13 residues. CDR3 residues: CASSLQGATEAFF. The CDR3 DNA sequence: TGTGCCAGCAGCTTGCAGGGGGCAACTGAAGCTTTCTTT.

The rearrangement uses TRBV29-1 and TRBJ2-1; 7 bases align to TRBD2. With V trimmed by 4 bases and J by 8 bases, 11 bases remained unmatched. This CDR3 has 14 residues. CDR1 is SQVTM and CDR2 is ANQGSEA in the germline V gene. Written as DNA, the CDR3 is TGCAGCGTTGGAGGGGCTAGCGGTAGTGATGAGCAGTTCTTC. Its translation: CSVGGASGSDEQFF.